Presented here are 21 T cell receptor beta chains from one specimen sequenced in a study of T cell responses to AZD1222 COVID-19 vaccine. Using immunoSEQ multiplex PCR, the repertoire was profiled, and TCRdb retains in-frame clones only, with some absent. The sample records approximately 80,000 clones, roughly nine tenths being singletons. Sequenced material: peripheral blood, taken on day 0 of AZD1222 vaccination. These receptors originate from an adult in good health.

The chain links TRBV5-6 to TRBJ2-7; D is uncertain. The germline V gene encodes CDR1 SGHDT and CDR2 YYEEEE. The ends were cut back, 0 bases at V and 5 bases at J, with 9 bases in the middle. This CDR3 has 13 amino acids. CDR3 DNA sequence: TGTGCCAGCAGCTTGGCCCAACTCCACGAGCAGTACTTC. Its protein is CASSLAQLHEQYF.

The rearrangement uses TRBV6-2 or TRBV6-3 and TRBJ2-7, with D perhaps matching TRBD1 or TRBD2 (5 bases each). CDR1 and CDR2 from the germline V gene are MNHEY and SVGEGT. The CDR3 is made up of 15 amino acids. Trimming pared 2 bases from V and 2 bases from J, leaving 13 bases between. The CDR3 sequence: CASSYGGWRAYEQYF. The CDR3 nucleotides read TGTGCCAGCAGTTACGGGGGTTGGCGAGCCTACGAGCAGTACTTC.

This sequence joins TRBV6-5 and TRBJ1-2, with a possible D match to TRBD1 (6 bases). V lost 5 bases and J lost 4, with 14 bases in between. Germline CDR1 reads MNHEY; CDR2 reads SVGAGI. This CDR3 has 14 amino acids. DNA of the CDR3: TGTGCCAGCAGTCGGGACATCCAGGCCTATGGCTACACCTTC. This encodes CASSRDIQAYGYTF.

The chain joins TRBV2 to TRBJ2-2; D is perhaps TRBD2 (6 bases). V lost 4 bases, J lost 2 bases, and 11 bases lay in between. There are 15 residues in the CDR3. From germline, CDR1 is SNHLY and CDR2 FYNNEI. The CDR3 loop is CASSVTGVNTGELFF. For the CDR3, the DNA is TGTGCCAGCAGTGTCACGGGAGTTAACACCGGGGAGCTGTTTTTT.

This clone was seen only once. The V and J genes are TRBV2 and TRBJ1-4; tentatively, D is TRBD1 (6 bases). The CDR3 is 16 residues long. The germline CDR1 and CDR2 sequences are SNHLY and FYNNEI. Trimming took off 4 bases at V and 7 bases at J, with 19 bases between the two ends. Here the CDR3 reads CASSGLTGMSGEKLFF. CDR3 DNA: TGTGCCAGCAGTGGCCTAACAGGGATGAGTGGTGAAAAACTGTTTTTT.

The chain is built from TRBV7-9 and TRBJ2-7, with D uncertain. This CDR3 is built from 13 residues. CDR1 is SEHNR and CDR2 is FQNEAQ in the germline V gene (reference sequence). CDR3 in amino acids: CATSGPIGYEQYF. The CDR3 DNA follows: TGTGCTACCTCGGGCCCCATCGGATACGAGCAGTACTTC.

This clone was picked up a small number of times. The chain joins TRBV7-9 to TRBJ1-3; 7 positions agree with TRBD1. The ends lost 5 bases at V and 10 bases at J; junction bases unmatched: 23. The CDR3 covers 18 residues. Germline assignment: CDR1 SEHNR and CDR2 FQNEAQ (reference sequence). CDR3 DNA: TGTGCCAGCAGCCCTTATATCGACAGGGTTGATTTTTTTGGGACCATATATTTT. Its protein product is CASSPYIDRVDFFGTIYF.

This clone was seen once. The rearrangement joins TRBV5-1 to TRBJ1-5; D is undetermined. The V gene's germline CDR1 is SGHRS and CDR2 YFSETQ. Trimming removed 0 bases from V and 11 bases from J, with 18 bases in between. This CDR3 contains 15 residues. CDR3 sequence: CASSLVQQRLWSQHF. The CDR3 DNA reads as TGCGCCAGCAGCTTGGTACAGCAGCGGTTGTGGTCCCAGCATTTT.

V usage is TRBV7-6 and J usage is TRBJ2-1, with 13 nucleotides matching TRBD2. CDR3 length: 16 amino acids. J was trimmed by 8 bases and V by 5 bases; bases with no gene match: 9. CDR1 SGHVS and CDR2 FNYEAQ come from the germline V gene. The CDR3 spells CASSPRTSGSLYEQFF. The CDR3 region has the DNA TGTGCCAGCAGCCCCCGGACTAGCGGGAGTTTGTATGAGCAGTTCTTC.

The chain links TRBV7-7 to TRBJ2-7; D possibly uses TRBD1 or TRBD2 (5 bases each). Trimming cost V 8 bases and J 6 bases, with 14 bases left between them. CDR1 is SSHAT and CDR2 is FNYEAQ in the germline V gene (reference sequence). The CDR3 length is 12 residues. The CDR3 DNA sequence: TGTGCCAGCGGCAGGGAGAATGGCGAGCAGTACTTC. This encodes CASGRENGEQYF.

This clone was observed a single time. As DNA, the CDR3 is TGTGCCAGCAGCTCGGGGACCTACCCGGTAGGCTACACCTTC. It is translated as CASSSGTYPVGYTF. The chain is built from TRBV7-2 and TRBJ1-2; a weak D match, TRBD1 (5 bases). The CDR3 spans 14 residues. V lost 4 bases and J lost 8, with 17 bases in between. The germline V gene has CDR1 SGHTA and CDR2 FQGNSA.

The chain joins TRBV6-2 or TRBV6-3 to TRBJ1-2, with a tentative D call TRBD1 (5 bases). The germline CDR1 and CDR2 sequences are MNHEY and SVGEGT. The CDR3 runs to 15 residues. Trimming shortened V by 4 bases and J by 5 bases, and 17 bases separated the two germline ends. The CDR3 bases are TGTGCCAGCAGTTTTAAGCACAGGTTGGAATATGGCTACACCTTC. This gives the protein CASSFKHRLEYGYTF.

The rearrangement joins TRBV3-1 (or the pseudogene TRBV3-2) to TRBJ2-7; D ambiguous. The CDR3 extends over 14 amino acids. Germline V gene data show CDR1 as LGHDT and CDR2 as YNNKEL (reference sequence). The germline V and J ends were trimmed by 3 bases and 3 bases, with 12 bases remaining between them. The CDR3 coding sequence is TGTGCCAGCAGCCACAGATTTCAGGTCTACGAGCAGTACTTC. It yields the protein CASSHRFQVYEQYF.

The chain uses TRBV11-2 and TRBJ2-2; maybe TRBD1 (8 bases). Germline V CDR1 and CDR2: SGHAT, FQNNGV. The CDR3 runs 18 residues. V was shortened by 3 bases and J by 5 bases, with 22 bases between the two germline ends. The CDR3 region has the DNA TGTGCCAGCAGCTTGGGGGGGGCGACAGGGGAAAAAACCGGGGAGCTGTTTTTT. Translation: CASSLGGATGEKTGELFF.

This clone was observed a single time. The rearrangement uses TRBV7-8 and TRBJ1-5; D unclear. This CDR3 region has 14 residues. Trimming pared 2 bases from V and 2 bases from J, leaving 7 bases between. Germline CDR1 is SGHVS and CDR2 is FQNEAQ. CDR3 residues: CASSLSSGNQPQHF. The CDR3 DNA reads TGTGCCAGCAGCTTAAGTTCGGGCAATCAGCCCCAGCATTTT.

CDR3 nucleotide sequence: TGTGCCAGCAGCGAGGGACTAGTTCCGAACACCGGGGAGCTGTTTTTT. Protein sequence: CASSEGLVPNTGELFF. The rearrangement joins TRBV5-8 to TRBJ2-2; 8 bases agree with TRBD2. CDR3 length: 16 residues. The trim removed 4 bases at V and 0 bases at J, leaving 5 bases unmatched. Germline loops: CDR1 SGHTS, CDR2 YDEGEE.

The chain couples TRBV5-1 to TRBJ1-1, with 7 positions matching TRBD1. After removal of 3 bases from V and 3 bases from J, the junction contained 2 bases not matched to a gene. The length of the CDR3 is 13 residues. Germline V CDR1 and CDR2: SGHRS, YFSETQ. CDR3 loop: CASSSTGDTEAFF. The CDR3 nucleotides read TGCGCCAGCAGCTCAACAGGGGACACTGAAGCTTTCTTT.

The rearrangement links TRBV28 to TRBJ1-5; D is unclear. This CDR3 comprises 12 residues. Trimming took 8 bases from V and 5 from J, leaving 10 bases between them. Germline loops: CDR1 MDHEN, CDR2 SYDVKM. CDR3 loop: CASVGDYQPQHF. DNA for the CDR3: TGTGCCAGCGTCGGGGATTATCAGCCCCAGCATTTT.

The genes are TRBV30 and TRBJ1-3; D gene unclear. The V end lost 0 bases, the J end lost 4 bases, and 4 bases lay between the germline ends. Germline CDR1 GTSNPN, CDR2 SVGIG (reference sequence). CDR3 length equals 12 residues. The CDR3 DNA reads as TGTGCCTGGAGTGTACAAGGAAACACCATATATTTT. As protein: CAWSVQGNTIYF. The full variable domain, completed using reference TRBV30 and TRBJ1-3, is SQTIHQWPATLVQPVGSPLSLECTVEGTSNPNLYWYRQAAGRGLQLLFYSVGIGQISSEVPQNLSASRPQDRQFILSSKKLLLSDSGFYLCAWSVQGNTIYFGEGSWLTVV.

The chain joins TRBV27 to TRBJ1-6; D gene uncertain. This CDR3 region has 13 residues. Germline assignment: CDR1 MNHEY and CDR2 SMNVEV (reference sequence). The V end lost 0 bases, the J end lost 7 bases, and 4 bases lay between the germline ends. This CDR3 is CASSLSLNSPLHF. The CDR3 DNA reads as TGTGCCAGCAGTTTATCCCTAAATTCACCCCTCCACTTT.

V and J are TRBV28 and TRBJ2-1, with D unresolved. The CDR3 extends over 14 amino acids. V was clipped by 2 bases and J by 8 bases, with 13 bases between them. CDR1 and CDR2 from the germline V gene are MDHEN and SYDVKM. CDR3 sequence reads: CASSLGSLMDEQFF. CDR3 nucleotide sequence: TGTGCCAGCAGTTTAGGATCCTTAATGGATGAGCAGTTCTTC. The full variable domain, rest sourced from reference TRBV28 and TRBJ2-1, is DVKVTQSSRYLVKRTGEKVFLECVQDMDHENMFWYRQDPGLGLRLIYFSYDVKMKEKGDIPEGYSVSREKKERFSLILESASTNQTSMYLCASSLGSLMDEQFFGPGTRLTVL.